The 29 T cell receptor beta chains given below trace back to one sample, sequenced in a study of cytomegalovirus exposure and HLA in healthy donors. Sequenced by immunoSEQ multiplex PCR; TCRdb stores in-frame clones only, minus some. Among 150,000 or so clones, approximately 86% were seen once, and the ten largest hold more than 20%. The sequenced sample was PBMCs. These receptors came from a man between 18 and 29 years old in good health and CMV-seropositive.

The genes are TRBV5-1 and TRBJ1-6; no reliable D call. The ends were cut back, 0 bases at V and 7 bases at J, with 11 bases in the middle. This CDR3 has 15 amino acids. From germline, CDR1 is SGHRS and CDR2 YFSETQ. The CDR3 nucleotides are TGCGCCAGCAGCTTGGTGAGCGGTGTCAATTCACCCCTCCACTTT. The encoded protein is CASSLVSGVNSPLHF.

J is TRBJ2-7 and V is TRBV13; TRBD2 matches at 8 bases. Trimming took 5 bases from V and 7 from J; bases not matched to a gene: 13. CDR1 PRHDT and CDR2 FYEKMQ come from the germline V gene (reference sequence). CDR3 length equals 15 residues. For the CDR3, the DNA is TGTGCCAGCAGCCCCCTGGCGGGGGGCCTCAGGGAGCAGTACTTC. It codes for CASSPLAGGLREQYF.

The chain couples TRBV30 to TRBJ2-5, with D maybe TRBD2 (5 bases). V lost 2 bases, J lost 4 bases, and 8 bases lay in between. Germline V lookup: CDR1 GTSNPN, CDR2 SVGIG (reference sequence). The CDR3 length is 12 residues. The CDR3 here is CAWSWAGETQYF. CDR3 bases: TGTGCCTGGAGTTGGGCGGGAGAGACCCAGTACTTC.

The chain uses TRBV13 and TRBJ1-1, with a weak D call TRBD1 (5 bases). The V end was cut by 6 bases, the J end by 0 bases, with 14 bases between. Germline CDR1 PRHDT, CDR2 FYEKMQ (reference sequence). The CDR3 covers 15 residues. CDR3 in DNA: TGTGCCAGCAGGACCCGCGGGGGAATGAACACTGAAGCTTTCTTT. This translates into CASRTRGGMNTEAFF.

The CDR3 nucleotides are TGCGCCAGCAGTCCGGATCGGGAGACGCCCTACGAGCAGTACTTC. It translates to CASSPDRETPYEQYF. J is TRBJ2-7 and V is TRBV10-1; a weak D match, TRBD2 (6 bases). The CDR3 runs to 15 residues. The V and J ends lost 5 bases and 2 bases respectively, with 16 bases between them. Germline CDR1 WNHNN, CDR2 SYGVQD (reference sequence).

This chain connects TRBV27 to TRBJ2-1; D call uncertain. The CDR3 runs 12 residues. Trimming took off 1 base at V and 8 bases at J, with 6 bases between the two ends. The V gene's germline CDR1 is MNHEY and CDR2 SMNVEV (reference sequence). The CDR3 here is CASSLFGYEQFF. The CDR3 DNA reads TGTGCCAGCAGTTTATTCGGTTATGAGCAGTTCTTC.

The chain joins TRBV11-2 to TRBJ2-1; 13 bases are shared with TRBD2. Trimming took 7 bases from V and 7 from J; bases not matched to a gene: 13. There are 17 residues in the CDR3. The germline CDR1 and CDR2 sequences are SGHAT and FQNNGV. The CDR3 region has the DNA TGTGCCAGCACGGAACTAGCGGGAGGGCCCTCGGGGAATGAGCAGTTCTTC. Encoded protein: CASTELAGGPSGNEQFF.

This sequence joins TRBV11-2 and TRBJ1-1; D is possibly TRBD1 (5 bases). Germline V CDR1 and CDR2: SGHAT, FQNNGV. V was clipped by 5 bases and J by 8 bases, with 12 bases between them. The CDR3 covers 12 residues. CDR3 loop: CASSQGSEEAFF. The DNA for the CDR3 is TGTGCCAGCAGCCAGGGATCAGAAGAAGCTTTCTTT.

This rearrangement joins TRBV6-6 to TRBJ1-3; 10 nucleotides align to TRBD1. V trimming: 6 bases; J trimming: 4 bases; junction bases outside the gene matches: 6. This CDR3 region has 15 residues. Looked up from germline, CDR1 is MNHNY and CDR2 is SVGAGI (reference sequence). CDR3 bases: TGTGCCAGCAGCCCGGCGACAGGGGGCGGAAACACCATATATTTT. It is translated as CASSPATGGGNTIYF.

V and J are TRBV7-9 and TRBJ2-7; D is perhaps TRBD2 (5 bases). V was clipped by 4 bases and J by 0 bases, with 10 bases between them. Germline assignment: CDR1 SEHNR and CDR2 FQNEAQ (reference sequence). CDR3 length: 14 residues. For the CDR3, the DNA is TGTGCCAGCAGCTATGAGCGGAACTCCTACGAGCAGTACTTC. Its protein product is CASSYERNSYEQYF.

This clone was counted only a few times. This rearrangement joins TRBV5-4 to TRBJ2-7; D possibly corresponds to TRBD2 (6 bases). Trimming stripped 0 bases from V and 2 bases from J, with 9 bases between. Germline V gene sequence: CDR1 SGHNT, CDR2 YYREEE (reference sequence). The CDR3 is 14 amino acids. CDR3: CASSLEGEAYEQYF. As DNA, the CDR3 is TGTGCCAGCAGCTTGGAAGGGGAGGCCTACGAGCAGTACTTC. Combining the CDR3 with reference TRBV5-4 and TRBJ2-7 gives the whole variable domain ETGVTQSPTHLIKTRGQQVTLRCSSQSGHNTVSWYQQALGQGPQFIFQYYREEENGRGNFPPRFSGLQFPNYSSELNVNALELDDSALYLCASSLEGEAYEQYFGPGTRLTVT.

The chain joins TRBV6-5 to TRBJ2-1; 11 positions agree with TRBD2. The CDR3 consists of 16 residues. J was trimmed by 7 bases and V by 0 bases; bases with no gene match: 5. CDR1 MNHEY and CDR2 SVGAGI come from the germline V gene. The CDR3 DNA is TGTGCCAGCAGTTACTCTAGCGGGGGGGCCGGGAATGAGCAGTTCTTC. The encoded protein is CASSYSSGGAGNEQFF.

The gene calls are TRBV5-1 and TRBJ2-7; 11 positions match TRBD1. CDR1 SGHRS and CDR2 YFSETQ come from the germline V gene. The CDR3 covers 15 residues. After removal of 4 bases from V and 5 bases from J, the junction contained 8 bases not matched to a gene. CDR3 in amino acids: CASSTGTGGVDEQYF. The CDR3 coding sequence is TGCGCCAGCAGCACCGGGACAGGGGGTGTTGACGAGCAGTACTTC.

The chain links TRBV13 to TRBJ2-3; tentatively, D is TRBD2 (6 bases). CDR1 PRHDT and CDR2 FYEKMQ come from the germline V gene (reference sequence). Trimming left V 3 bases short and J 1 base short, with 8 bases between. This CDR3 contains 14 residues. CDR3 nucleotides: TGTGCCAGCAGCTTTCGGAGGGGCACAGATACGCAGTATTTT. It yields the protein CASSFRRGTDTQYF.

The J gene is TRBJ1-1, the V gene TRBV11-2; TRBD1 matches at 9 bases. The CDR3 contains 17 residues. V shed 5 bases and J 7 bases; nucleotides not matched to a gene: 17. The V gene's germline CDR1 is SGHAT and CDR2 FQNNGV. The CDR3 here is CASSDTLKGQGLVEAFF. Here the CDR3 DNA reads TGTGCCAGCAGCGACACCCTGAAGGGACAGGGATTAGTTGAAGCTTTCTTT.

This chain connects TRBV9 to TRBJ2-1; weak D call: TRBD2 (5 bases). Germline loops: CDR1 SGDLS, CDR2 YYNGEE. V lost 4 bases to trimming and J lost 0 bases, with 11 bases between them. The CDR3 is 15 residues long. The chain's CDR3 is CASSPLASSYNEQFF. Written as DNA, the CDR3 is TGTGCCAGCAGCCCCCTAGCAAGCTCCTACAATGAGCAGTTCTTC.

The gene calls are TRBV5-1 and TRBJ1-2; 7 bases align to TRBD1. V lost 2 bases and J lost 7; bases outside the gene matches: 11. Germline V gene sequence: CDR1 SGHRS, CDR2 YFSETQ. There are 15 residues in the CDR3. The CDR3 is CASSLTNQGQVGYTF. As DNA, the CDR3 is TGCGCCAGCAGCTTAACTAATCAAGGACAGGTTGGCTACACCTTC.

Written as DNA, the CDR3 is TGCGCCAGCAGCGTGGACAGGGCCACCTCGTCCTACGAGCAGTACTTC. Amino acids: CASSVDRATSSYEQYF. This chain uses TRBV5-1 with TRBJ2-7, with 8 bases fitting TRBD1. V lost 4 bases, J lost 1 base, and 10 bases stayed unmatched. Germline CDR1 reads SGHRS; CDR2 reads YFSETQ. The CDR3 runs to 16 residues.

The V and J genes are TRBV6-5 and TRBJ1-5; the D gene is possibly TRBD1 (6 bases). Trimming took 6 bases from V and 5 from J, leaving 11 bases between them. Looked up from germline, CDR1 is MNHEY and CDR2 is SVGAGI. This CDR3 is built from 13 residues. The CDR3 here is CASSWTAHQPQHF. In nucleotides, the CDR3 is TGTGCCAGCAGCTGGACAGCACATCAGCCCCAGCATTTT.

The V call is TRBV30, the J call TRBJ2-3, with 10 bases identical to TRBD1. With 2 bases clipped from V and 0 bases from J, the junction kept 2 bases outside the gene matches. Germline assignment: CDR1 GTSNPN and CDR2 SVGIG (reference sequence). The CDR3 contains 15 residues. The CDR3 loop is CAWSLGQGSTDTQYF. CDR3 coding DNA: TGTGCCTGGAGTCTGGGACAGGGGAGCACAGATACGCAGTATTTT.

This chain links TRBV7-3 with TRBJ2-1; 8 bases agree with TRBD1. The CDR3 sequence is 14 residues long. Germline loops: CDR1 SGHTA, CDR2 FQGTGA. The V and J ends lost 4 bases and 4 bases, in that order; junction bases with no gene match: 3. CDR3 nucleotide sequence: TGTGCCAGCAGCTCGGGACAGGCGTACAATGAGCAGTTCTTC. Amino acids: CASSSGQAYNEQFF.

The chain links TRBV4-1 to TRBJ2-5; the D gene is possibly TRBD2 (5 bases). V was trimmed by 4 bases and J by 5 bases, leaving 5 bases between them. The germline V gene has CDR1 MGHRA and CDR2 YSYEKL. The CDR3 has 11 residues. CDR3 DNA sequence: TGCGCCAGCAGCCGAGGGGAGACCCAGTACTTC. This codes for CASSRGETQYF.

This chain links TRBV29-1 with TRBJ2-7, with D possibly matching TRBD1 (6 bases). CDR1 is SQVTM, CDR2 ANQGSEA, per germline. CDR3 length: 13 amino acids. Trimming removed 2 bases at V and 1 base at J, with 9 bases between. The CDR3 DNA reads TGCAGCGTTGAAAACAGGGAGTCCTACGAGCAGTACTTC. This codes for CSVENRESYEQYF.

The sample holds a few counts of this clone. V is TRBV5-6 and J is TRBJ1-2; 7 nucleotides match TRBD1. J gave up 1 base and V 4 bases, and 4 bases lay outside the gene matches. The germline V gene has CDR1 SGHDT and CDR2 YYEEEE. The CDR3 runs to 14 residues. The CDR3 coding sequence is TGTGCCAGCAGCCCGAACAGGGGTAACTATGGCTACACCTTC. This encodes CASSPNRGNYGYTF.

CDR3 in amino acids: CSATTGDTQYF. The CDR3 nucleotides read TGCAGTGCTACGACAGGGGATACGCAGTATTTT. The V and J genes are TRBV20-1 and TRBJ2-3; TRBD1 matches 7 bases. The CDR3 sequence is 11 residues long. Trimming cost V 4 bases and J 6 bases; bases outside gene matches: 1. Per the germline V gene, CDR1 is DFQATT and CDR2 is SNEGSKA (reference sequence).

The chain recombines TRBV5-1 with TRBJ1-2, with 8 bases matching TRBD1. V lost 3 bases to trimming and J lost 5 bases; unmatched junction nucleotides: 9. Germline V gene sequence: CDR1 SGHRS, CDR2 YFSETQ. The CDR3 runs to 15 residues. The CDR3 region has the DNA TGCGCCAGCAGCTCTTACACCGGGACAGGTTATGGCTACACCTTC. Amino acids: CASSSYTGTGYGYTF. Complete variable domain (other parts from reference TRBV5-1 and TRBJ1-2): KAGVTQTPRYLIKTRGQQVTLSCSPISGHRSVSWYQQTPGQGLQFLFEYFSETQRNKGNFPGRFSGRQFSNSRSEMNVSTLELGDSALYLCASSSYTGTGYGYTFGSGTRLTVV.

CDR3 protein: CASSVAGVGETQYF. The DNA of the CDR3 is TGCGCCAGCAGTGTGGCGGGAGTTGGCGAGACCCAGTACTTC. This rearrangement joins TRBV10-2 to TRBJ2-5; TRBD2 aligns across 7 bases. The CDR3 sequence is 14 residues long. Germline V gene sequence: CDR1 WSHSY, CDR2 SAAADI. The V and J ends lost 4 bases and 5 bases, in that order; junction bases with no gene match: 7.

V is TRBV6-1 and J is TRBJ1-2, with 7 bases matching TRBD1. Germline assignment: CDR1 MNHNS and CDR2 SASEGT. This CDR3 has 14 residues. Trimming cost V 4 bases and J 4 bases; bases outside gene matches: 6. In nucleotides, the CDR3 is TGTGCCAGCAGTGGGGGACAGACCCTCTATGGCTACACCTTC. This codes for CASSGGQTLYGYTF.

This clone was observed once. The chain combines TRBV7-9 with TRBJ1-1; D not resolved. Trimming removed 5 bases from V and 0 bases from J, with 10 bases in between. Germline CDR1 reads SEHNR; CDR2 reads FQNEAQ (reference sequence). The CDR3 covers 14 residues. CDR3 in DNA: TGTGCCAGCAGCCCCCTAGAGGTGAACACTGAAGCTTTCTTT. This gives the protein CASSPLEVNTEAFF. Looking up the rest from reference TRBV7-9 and TRBJ1-1 gives the full variable domain: DTGVSQNPRHKITKRGQNVTFRCDPISEHNRLYWYRQTLGQGPEFLTYFQNEAQLEKSRLLSDRFSAERPKGSFSTLEIQRTEQGDSAMYLCASSPLEVNTEAFFGQGTRLTVV.